The T cell receptor beta chain under discussion was sequenced for a study of T-cell reconstitution after alpha-beta-depleted transplantation in children. Unique molecular identifiers featured in how the TCRbeta library was prepared. TCRdb reprocessed the PCR reads with MiXCR, giving one entry per CDR3 protein. The sample yields 450,000 to 600,000 distinct CDR3 sequences, 18% seen once. The germline V and J ends were trimmed by 8 bases and 3 bases, with 7 bases remaining between them. The CDR3 contains 11 residues. This receptor was identified in a human donor who donated a stem cell graft to a child with acute lymphoblastic leukemia. Sequenced material: PBMCs from the stem cell graft donor, taken from the stem cell graft. The V gene is TRBV12-3 or TRBV12-4, the J gene TRBJ2-5; D ambiguous. For the CDR3, the DNA is TGTGCCAGCCACTTCGAAGAGACCCAGTACTTC. This codes for CASHFEETQYF.